These T cell receptor beta chains were read from a single sample in a study of T cell changes during pregnancy in multiple sclerosis. Generated by immunoSEQ multiplex PCR, the TCRdb table keeps only in-frame clones and is missing some. The data contain some 55,000 clones, 87% of them singletons. Sequenced: peripheral blood from another person, used as feeder cells. The receptors derive from a human donor whose cells served as feeder cells for cultures in a pregnancy study. CDR3s include the opening cysteine and the closing phenylalanine or tryptophan. The order of the fields is V gene, clone size, CDR3 protein. Size tells how often a clone was seen (once, few, many) or the class of an expanded clone, and some rows leave it out.

TRBV5-1 NA CASSDTGAYGYTF
TRBV2 NA CASSVGGEYTEAFF
TRBV10-1 NA CASSGSYEQYF
TRBV4-1 NA CASSEGQGIYQPQHF
TRBV10-3 NA CAISESISGSTDTQYF
TRBV7-8 NA CASRSALANEKLFF
TRBV6-5 NA CASRAGTTAWGYTF
TRBV28 NA CASPPPGQWNTEAFF
TRBV5-4 NA CASSIGTGGFGYGYTF
TRBV25-1 NA CASSDDDRVLARNEKLFF
TRBV4-1 once CASSQVWTGVRYEQYF
TRBV5-8 NA CASSLFRTYQPQHF
TRBV6-5 NA CASKKAGGREAFF
TRBV2 NA CASRGTGSGYTF
TRBV19 once CASSMGTGSSEKLFF
TRBV5-1 NA CASSLDASGTTDTQYF
TRBV6-6 NA CASSYTGPPGTEAFF
TRBV7-9 NA CASSLVADQETQYF
TRBV11-3 NA CASSLGRGSEAFF
TRBV5-6 NA CASSLPGGNQPQHF
TRBV4-3 NA CASSQDLWYRTSGANVLTF
TRBV6-5 NA CASSFFSGEQFF